These 9 T cell receptor beta chains were sequenced from one sample in a study of blood T cell repertoires in COVID-19. TCRdb's table, derived via immunoSEQ multiplex PCR, lists solely in-frame clones and lacks some. The sample carries about 240,000 clones, roughly 86% recorded once. What was sequenced was peripheral blood. These receptors originate from a woman in her thirties with acute or convalescent COVID-19.

This chain joins TRBV18 and TRBJ1-2, with 8 positions matching TRBD1. CDR1 KGHSH and CDR2 LQKENI come from the germline V gene. This CDR3 has 14 amino acids. V shed 3 bases and J 8 bases; nucleotides not matched to a gene: 8. CDR3 in DNA: TGTGCCAGCTCACCTAGGACAGGGTGGGACGGCTACACCTTC. It yields the protein CASSPRTGWDGYTF. Based on the CDR3 plus reference TRBV18 and TRBJ1-2, the full variable domain is NAGVMQNPRHLVRRRGQEARLRCSPMKGHSHVYWYRQLPEEGLKFMVYLQKENIIDESGMPKERFSAEFPKEGPSILRIQQVVRGDSAAYFCASSPRTGWDGYTFGSGTRLTVV.

J is TRBJ2-7 and V is TRBV7-9, with unresolved D. The CDR3 runs to 14 residues. Trimming stripped 5 bases from V and 2 bases from J, with 13 bases between. Germline values: CDR1 SEHNR, CDR2 FQNEAQ (reference sequence). In nucleotides, the CDR3 is TGTGCCAGCAGCCTAATTGGGCAGGCCTACGAGCAGTACTTC. Translated, it gives CASSLIGQAYEQYF.

The V gene is TRBV5-5, the J gene TRBJ2-1, with 10 bases matching TRBD2. The ends lost 2 bases at V and 9 bases at J; junction bases unmatched: 5. The germline V gene has CDR1 SGHKS and CDR2 YYEKEE (reference sequence). The CDR3 covers 14 residues. The CDR3 sequence is CASSLLAGYSEQFF. The CDR3 DNA reads TGTGCCAGCAGCTTACTAGCGGGATATAGTGAGCAGTTCTTC.

V usage is TRBV19 and J usage is TRBJ2-2, with 7 bases matching TRBD2. This CDR3 comprises 14 residues. The ends lost 7 bases at V and 4 bases at J; junction bases unmatched: 6. Germline V gives CDR1 LNHDA, CDR2 SQIVND (reference sequence). In DNA form, the CDR3 reads TGTGCCAGTAATGGCGGGAGTCGCACCGGGGAGCTGTTTTTT. As protein: CASNGGSRTGELFF.

The chain links TRBV6-2 or TRBV6-3 to TRBJ2-5, with unresolved D. CDR3 length: 14 residues. Germline V CDR1 and CDR2: MNHEY, SVGEGT. The V gene lost 6 bases and the J gene lost 5 bases, with 16 bases spanning the gap. CDR3 coding DNA: TGTGCCAGCAGCCAGATAACGCTCGGGGAGACCCAGTACTTC. It translates to CASSQITLGETQYF.

The chain uses TRBV4-3 and TRBJ2-7, with 8 bases identical to TRBD1. The germline V gene has CDR1 LGHNA and CDR2 YSLEER. The CDR3 contains 15 residues. V dropped 4 bases and J dropped 2; count of bases not matched to a gene: 7. The CDR3 bases are TGCGCCAGCAGCCGAGACGGGACAGGAGCCTACGAGCAGTACTTC. Its protein product is CASSRDGTGAYEQYF.

The rearrangement joins TRBV19 to TRBJ2-1, with 13 nucleotides matching TRBD2. CDR1 and CDR2 (germline): LNHDA, SQIVND (reference sequence). The CDR3 is 16 amino acids. J was trimmed by 8 bases and V by 4 bases; bases with no gene match: 8. This CDR3 is CASSTRTSGRIHEQFF. The CDR3 DNA follows: TGTGCCAGTAGTACCCGGACTAGCGGGAGAATCCATGAGCAGTTCTTC.

This chain links TRBV6-2 or TRBV6-3 with TRBJ1-6, with D perhaps matching TRBD1 (5 bases). The length of the CDR3 is 15 residues. V was pared by 6 bases and J by 6 bases, with 15 bases between. The germline V gene has CDR1 MNHEY and CDR2 SVGEGT. CDR3 loop: CASSTTAGRNSPLHF. The CDR3 DNA follows: TGTGCCAGCAGCACTACGGCAGGGCGTAATTCACCCCTCCACTTT.

The chain is built from TRBV21-1 and TRBJ1-2; the table assigns TRBD1, which was not confirmed against the DNA. TRBV21-1 is reported as a pseudogene. The CDR3 totals 12 residues. The CDR3 loop is CASSTKRGGYTF. The CDR3 nucleotides are TGTGCCAGCAGCACAAAAAGGGGTGGCTACACCTTC.